This TCR beta chain was sequenced for a study of glioma-infiltrating T cells after dendritic cell vaccination. About the study: Glioblastoma patients came from Phase I and II dendritic cell vaccination trials. The vaccine used monocyte-derived dendritic cells pulsed overnight with autologous tumor lysate.

CDR3 length equals 15 residues. The V gene's germline CDR1 is MDHEN and CDR2 SYDVKM. V trimming: 2 bases; J trimming: 5 bases; junction bases outside the gene matches: 4. Assay used: immunoSEQ multiplex PCR; TCRdb lists only in-frame clones, some missing. The table includes tens of thousands of clones, 79% detected once. V and J are TRBV28 and TRBJ1-2; 11 nucleotides agree with TRBD1. The sample here was blood, taken before dendritic cell vaccination. This receptor was obtained from a human donor with glioblastoma. The CDR3 loop is CASSLPGTGGYGYTF. In DNA, the CDR3 is TGTGCCAGCAGTTTACCCGGGACAGGGGGTTATGGCTACACCTTC.